These 5 T cell receptor beta chains came from one sample sequenced in a study of T cells in Graves' hyperthyroidism and ophthalmopathy. TCR beta CDR3 region amplification was performed from RNA transcripts. The primer set for the first-round RT-PCR of the TCR CDR3 was HTBI. MiXCR was run by TCRdb on the multiplex PCR reads, yielding one entry per CDR3 protein. The data show 600,000 to 850,000 distinct CDR3 sequences, around 20% seen once. Sequenced material: blood. The receptor set was obtained from a woman aged 50 to 60 with Graves' hyperthyroidism that later progressed to Graves' ophthalmopathy.

V usage is TRBV4-1 and J usage is TRBJ1-2; TRBD1 matches 9 bases. Germline V gene sequence: CDR1 MGHRA, CDR2 YSYEKL. J was trimmed by 6 bases and V by 1 base; bases with no gene match: 12. The CDR3 length is 17 residues. The CDR3 protein is CASSQVGLTRDRDGYTF. The CDR3, as DNA: TGCGCCAGCAGCCAAGTAGGCCTAACCCGGGACAGGGATGGCTACACCTTC.

This clonotype appeared a few times. The J gene is TRBJ1-4, the V gene TRBV6-1, with D perhaps matching TRBD1 (6 bases). Trimming took 8 bases from V and 2 from J, leaving 9 bases between them. The CDR3 is 13 residues long. Germline V gene lookup returns CDR1 MNHNS and CDR2 SASEGT. The CDR3 sequence is CASGGRTNEKLFF. CDR3 DNA: TGTGCCAGCGGGGGCAGGACTAATGAAAAACTGTTTTTT.

This clonotype was counted ten times or more. The CDR3 coding sequence is TGTGCCAGCACCAACAGTTTAAACTATGGCTACACCTTC. It is translated as CASTNSLNYGYTF. This chain connects TRBV6-1 to TRBJ1-2; no firm D call. CDR3 length equals 13 residues. CDR1 and CDR2 (germline): MNHNS, SASEGT. V was clipped by 7 bases and J by 2 bases, with 11 bases between them.

This clonotype appeared many times. Written as DNA, the CDR3 is TGTGCCAGCAGCCACAGGGGAACCAGGAACCAGCCCCAGCATTTT. It specifies CASSHRGTRNQPQHF. The chain has TRBV3-1 and TRBJ1-5; TRBD1 might be the D (6 bases). Germline V gives CDR1 LGHDT, CDR2 YNNKEL (reference sequence). The V and J ends lost 3 bases and 7 bases respectively, with 16 bases between them. This CDR3 spans 15 amino acids.

This chain links TRBV29-1 with TRBJ2-2, with a tentative D call TRBD1 (6 bases). Germline lookup yields CDR1 SQVTM and CDR2 ANQGSEA. The CDR3 length is 15 residues. V dropped 4 bases and J dropped 3 bases, with 15 bases sitting between them. CDR3 sequence: CSVGAQDRHTGELFF. CDR3 coding DNA: TGCAGCGTTGGAGCCCAGGACAGACACACCGGGGAGCTGTTTTTT.